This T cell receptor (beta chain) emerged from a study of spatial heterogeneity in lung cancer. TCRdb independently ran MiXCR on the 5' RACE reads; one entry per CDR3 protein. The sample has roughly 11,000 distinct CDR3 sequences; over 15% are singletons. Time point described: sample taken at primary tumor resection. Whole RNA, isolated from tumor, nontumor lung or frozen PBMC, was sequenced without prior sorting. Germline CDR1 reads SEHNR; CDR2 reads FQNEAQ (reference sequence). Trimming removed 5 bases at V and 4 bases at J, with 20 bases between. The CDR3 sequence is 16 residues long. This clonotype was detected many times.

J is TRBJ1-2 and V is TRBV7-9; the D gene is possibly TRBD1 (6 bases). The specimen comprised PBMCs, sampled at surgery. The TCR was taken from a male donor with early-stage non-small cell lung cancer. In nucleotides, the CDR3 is TGTGCCAGCAGCCGTCCAAACAGGGACTACAGCTATGGCTACACCTTC. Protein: CASSRPNRDYSYGYTF.